A single TCR beta chain is shown here with its context. The method was immunoSEQ multiplex PCR; TCRdb's version includes in-frame clones alone and lacks a portion of them. The data show 70,000 to 85,000 clones, 87% seen once. The sample originates from a study of OX40 agonist ivuxolimab in advanced cancers. Trimming took off 6 bases at V and 0 bases at J, with 14 bases between the two ends. The CDR3 loop spans 16 amino acids. CDR1 is LNHDA and CDR2 is SQIVND in the germline V gene (reference sequence). The rearrangement links TRBV19 to TRBJ1-4, with TRBD1 as a possible D gene (5 bases). Material: CD4+ or CD8+ T cells sorted from blood, obtained in a trial of the OX40 agonist ivuxolimab. This sequence originates from an adult with an advanced solid tumor such as melanoma, head and neck, liver or kidney cancer. The CDR3 loop reads CASRMRGGTTNEKLFF. As DNA, the CDR3 is TGTGCCAGTAGGATGCGGGGCGGGACAACTAATGAAAAACTGTTTTTT.